Listed below are T cell receptor beta chains from one sample, sequenced in a study of naive and memory T cell subsets. TCRdb reprocessed the UMI-ligation and nested PCR reads via MiXCR and lists one record per CDR3 protein. Found here are under 150,000 distinct CDR3 sequences, 15% to 20% of them singletons; the top ten hold roughly 0.63%. The source material was naive CD8+ T cells from blood. The receptors shown here come from a human donor in good health. Both conserved end residues are part of each CDR3. Each record gives: V gene, clone size, D gene, CDR3 length, J gene, CDR3 protein, CDR3 DNA. D genes are given only for firm matches. The size of a clone is reported for some rows only, either as once, few or many, or as a class for expanded clones.

v_call: TRBV11-2
clone_size: NA
d_call: NA
cdr3_length: 13
j_call: TRBJ2-2
cdr3_aa: CVSSLEWSGELFF
cdr3_nt: TGTGTCAGCAGCTTAGAGTGGAGCGGGGAGCTGTTTTTT

v_call: TRBV7-8
clone_size: NA
d_call: NA
cdr3_length: 16
j_call: TRBJ2-1
cdr3_aa: CASSSPFRHSYNEQFF
cdr3_nt: TGTGCCAGCAGTTCCCCGTTCCGTCACTCCTACAATGAGCAGTTCTTC

v_call: TRBV20-1
clone_size: NA
d_call: NA
cdr3_length: 15
j_call: TRBJ2-7
cdr3_aa: CSARPGTRVYYEQYF
cdr3_nt: TGCAGTGCTAGACCCGGGACTCGAGTGTACTACGAGCAGTACTTC

v_call: TRBV24-1
clone_size: few
d_call: TRBD1
cdr3_length: 14
j_call: TRBJ2-1
cdr3_aa: CATSEDRAFNEQFF
cdr3_nt: TGTGCCACCAGTGAAGACAGGGCGTTCAATGAGCAGTTCTTC

v_call: TRBV7-9
clone_size: few
d_call: NA
cdr3_length: 14
j_call: TRBJ2-7
cdr3_aa: CASSSSRIPYEQYF
cdr3_nt: TGTGCCAGCAGCTCCTCCCGAATCCCCTACGAGCAGTACTTC

v_call: TRBV6-1
clone_size: NA
d_call: TRBD2
cdr3_length: 14
j_call: TRBJ2-1
cdr3_aa: CASSGTSGRGEQFF
cdr3_nt: TGTGCCAGCAGCGGGACTAGCGGGAGGGGTGAGCAGTTCTTC

v_call: TRBV12-3/TRBV12-4
clone_size: few
d_call: NA
cdr3_length: 15
j_call: TRBJ2-3
cdr3_aa: CASTIGGLRADTQYF
cdr3_nt: TGTGCCAGCACCATCGGGGGGCTGCGAGCAGATACGCAGTATTTT

v_call: TRBV6-2/TRBV6-3
clone_size: NA
d_call: NA
cdr3_length: 14
j_call: TRBJ2-3
cdr3_aa: CASSYETRRDTQYF
cdr3_nt: TGTGCCAGCAGTTACGAGACACGGAGGGATACGCAGTATTTT

v_call: TRBV20-1
clone_size: few
d_call: TRBD2
cdr3_length: 13
j_call: TRBJ2-7
cdr3_aa: CSARVGGSAEQYF
cdr3_nt: TGCAGTGCTAGAGTGGGGGGGAGCGCCGAGCAGTACTTC

v_call: TRBV9
clone_size: NA
d_call: TRBD2
cdr3_length: 15
j_call: TRBJ2-1
cdr3_aa: CASSDTGLAYNEQFF
cdr3_nt: TGTGCCAGCAGCGATACGGGACTAGCCTACAATGAGCAGTTCTTC

v_call: TRBV29-1
clone_size: NA
d_call: NA
cdr3_length: 13
j_call: TRBJ2-7
cdr3_aa: CSVELRLQPEQYF
cdr3_nt: TGCAGCGTTGAATTGAGGTTACAGCCCGAGCAGTACTTC

v_call: TRBV4-3
clone_size: few
d_call: TRBD1
cdr3_length: 15
j_call: TRBJ2-7
cdr3_aa: CASSQGRDSSYEQYF
cdr3_nt: TGCGCCAGCAGCCAAGGCCGGGACAGTTCCTACGAGCAGTACTTC

v_call: TRBV7-9
clone_size: NA
d_call: NA
cdr3_length: 15
j_call: TRBJ1-1
cdr3_aa: CASSPLGPVDTEAFF
cdr3_nt: TGTGCCAGCAGCCCTCTTGGGCCAGTTGACACTGAAGCTTTCTTT

v_call: TRBV21-1
clone_size: NA
d_call: NA
cdr3_length: 16
j_call: TRBJ1-2
cdr3_aa: CASSKARAGGGHGYTF
cdr3_nt: TGTGCCAGCAGCAAAGCGCGGGCAGGGGGAGGTCATGGCTACACCTTC

v_call: TRBV7-2
clone_size: few
d_call: TRBD2
cdr3_length: 17
j_call: TRBJ2-3
cdr3_aa: CASSLLGAGGPVDTQYF
cdr3_nt: TGTGCCAGCAGCTTGCTTGGTGCGGGAGGGCCGGTAGATACGCAGTATTTT

v_call: TRBV12-5
clone_size: NA
d_call: NA
cdr3_length: 17
j_call: TRBJ1-1
cdr3_aa: CASGLATGLSWGTEAFF
cdr3_nt: TGTGCTAGTGGTTTGGCCACTGGACTGTCTTGGGGCACTGAAGCTTTCTTT

v_call: TRBV11-2
clone_size: few
d_call: NA
cdr3_length: 15
j_call: TRBJ2-7
cdr3_aa: CASSLSPGPLGEQYF
cdr3_nt: TGTGCCAGCAGCTTAAGCCCAGGTCCATTGGGGGAGCAGTACTTC

v_call: TRBV9
clone_size: few
d_call: NA
cdr3_length: 15
j_call: TRBJ1-5
cdr3_aa: CASSPDGRDNQPQHF
cdr3_nt: TGTGCCAGCAGCCCGGACGGAAGAGACAATCAGCCCCAGCATTTT

v_call: TRBV28
clone_size: NA
d_call: NA
cdr3_length: 13
j_call: TRBJ2-2
cdr3_aa: CASSPADTGELFF
cdr3_nt: TGTGCCAGCAGTCCGGCTGACACCGGGGAGCTGTTTTTT

v_call: TRBV6-5
clone_size: few
d_call: NA
cdr3_length: 15
j_call: TRBJ2-3
cdr3_aa: CASSYGRAGRDTQYF
cdr3_nt: TGTGCCAGCAGTTACGGGCGGGCGGGGCGCGATACGCAGTATTTT

v_call: TRBV28
clone_size: few
d_call: TRBD1
cdr3_length: 17
j_call: TRBJ1-2
cdr3_aa: CASSLVAFRGLGYGYTF
cdr3_nt: TGTGCCAGCAGCCTGGTCGCCTTCAGGGGGCTCGGCTATGGCTACACCTTC

v_call: TRBV29-1
clone_size: NA
d_call: TRBD2
cdr3_length: 14
j_call: TRBJ2-7
cdr3_aa: CSVYSGRSSYEQYF
cdr3_nt: TGCAGCGTTTACAGCGGGAGGAGCTCCTACGAGCAGTACTTC

v_call: TRBV12-3/TRBV12-4
clone_size: few
d_call: TRBD2
cdr3_length: 15
j_call: TRBJ2-3
cdr3_aa: CASFGSREGRDTQYF
cdr3_nt: TGTGCCAGCTTCGGCTCGCGGGAGGGCCGGGATACGCAGTATTTT

v_call: TRBV27
clone_size: few
d_call: NA
cdr3_length: 14
j_call: TRBJ1-5
cdr3_aa: CASSFGLSNQPQHF
cdr3_nt: TGTGCCAGCAGTTTCGGCCTTAGCAATCAGCCCCAGCATTTT

v_call: TRBV28
clone_size: few
d_call: NA
cdr3_length: 13
j_call: TRBJ1-5
cdr3_aa: CASSLPGSRTQHF
cdr3_nt: TGTGCCAGCAGTTTACCCGGGAGCAGGACCCAGCATTTT

v_call: TRBV20-1
clone_size: few
d_call: NA
cdr3_length: 13
j_call: TRBJ2-4
cdr3_aa: CSASPEAKNIQYF
cdr3_nt: TGCAGTGCTTCCCCCGAGGCCAAAAACATTCAGTACTTC

v_call: TRBV23-1
clone_size: NA
d_call: NA
cdr3_length: 15
j_call: TRBJ2-3
cdr3_aa: CASSHQGGRTDTQYF
cdr3_nt: TGCGCCAGCAGTCACCAGGGCGGGCGCACAGATACGCAGTATTTT

v_call: TRBV6-5
clone_size: NA
d_call: TRBD2
cdr3_length: 16
j_call: TRBJ2-7
cdr3_aa: CASSPPGGESSYEQYF
cdr3_nt: TGTGCCAGCAGTCCTCCGGGGGGGGAAAGTTCCTACGAGCAGTACTTC

v_call: TRBV12-3/TRBV12-4
clone_size: many
d_call: NA
cdr3_length: 12
j_call: TRBJ2-7
cdr3_aa: CASSFRSYEQYF
cdr3_nt: TGTGCCAGCAGTTTCCGCTCCTACGAGCAGTACTTC

v_call: TRBV29-1
clone_size: NA
d_call: NA
cdr3_length: 17
j_call: TRBJ2-7
cdr3_aa: CSVEDEEGDNEGYEQYF
cdr3_nt: TGCAGCGTTGAAGACGAAGAAGGAGACAATGAAGGCTACGAGCAGTACTTC

v_call: TRBV7-7
clone_size: NA
d_call: TRBD2
cdr3_length: 18
j_call: TRBJ2-2
cdr3_aa: CASSRSPGLVANTGELFF
cdr3_nt: TGTGCTAGCAGCAGAAGTCCGGGACTAGTAGCGAACACCGGGGAGCTGTTTTTT

v_call: TRBV11-2
clone_size: few
d_call: TRBD2
cdr3_length: 17
j_call: TRBJ2-3
cdr3_aa: CASSLATAGALTDTQYF
cdr3_nt: TGTGCCAGCAGCTTAGCGACAGCGGGGGCCCTCACAGATACGCAGTATTTT

v_call: TRBV20-1
clone_size: few
d_call: NA
cdr3_length: 14
j_call: TRBJ1-1
cdr3_aa: CSATTPTTYTEAFF
cdr3_nt: TGCAGTGCCACGACACCCACAACATACACTGAAGCTTTCTTT